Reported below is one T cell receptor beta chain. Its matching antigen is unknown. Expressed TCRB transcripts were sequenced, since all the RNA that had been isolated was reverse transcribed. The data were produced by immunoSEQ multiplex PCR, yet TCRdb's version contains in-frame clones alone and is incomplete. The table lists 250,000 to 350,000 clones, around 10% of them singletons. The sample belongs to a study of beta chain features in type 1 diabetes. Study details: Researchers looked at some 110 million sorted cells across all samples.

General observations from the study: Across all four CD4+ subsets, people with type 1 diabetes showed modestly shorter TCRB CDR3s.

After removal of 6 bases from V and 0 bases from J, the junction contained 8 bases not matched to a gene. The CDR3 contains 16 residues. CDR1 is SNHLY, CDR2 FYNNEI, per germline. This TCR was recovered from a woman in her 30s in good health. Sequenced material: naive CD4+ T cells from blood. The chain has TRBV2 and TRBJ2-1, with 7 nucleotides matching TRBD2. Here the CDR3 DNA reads TGTGCCAGCAGCCAACTAGCGTTGAGCTCCTACAATGAGCAGTTCTTC. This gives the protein CASSQLALSSYNEQFF.